One T cell receptor beta chain is described in this entry. The sample originates from a study of blood T cell repertoires in COVID-19. CDR3 size: 12 residues. Germline assignment: CDR1 SNHLY and CDR2 FYNNEI. Trimming removed 3 bases from V and 4 bases from J, with 6 bases in between. The table came from immunoSEQ multiplex PCR; TCRdb's copy has only in-frame clones and leaves some out. The table lists about 24,000 clones, 73% of them singletons, with about 20% in the top ten. The V call is TRBV2, the J call TRBJ1-2; no clear D. The sample taken for sequencing was peripheral blood. The TCR originated in a human donor in a cohort sampled during active or convalescent COVID-19. This chain's CDR3 is CASSEGIYGYTF. Written as DNA, the CDR3 is TGTGCCAGCAGTGAGGGCATCTATGGCTACACCTTC.